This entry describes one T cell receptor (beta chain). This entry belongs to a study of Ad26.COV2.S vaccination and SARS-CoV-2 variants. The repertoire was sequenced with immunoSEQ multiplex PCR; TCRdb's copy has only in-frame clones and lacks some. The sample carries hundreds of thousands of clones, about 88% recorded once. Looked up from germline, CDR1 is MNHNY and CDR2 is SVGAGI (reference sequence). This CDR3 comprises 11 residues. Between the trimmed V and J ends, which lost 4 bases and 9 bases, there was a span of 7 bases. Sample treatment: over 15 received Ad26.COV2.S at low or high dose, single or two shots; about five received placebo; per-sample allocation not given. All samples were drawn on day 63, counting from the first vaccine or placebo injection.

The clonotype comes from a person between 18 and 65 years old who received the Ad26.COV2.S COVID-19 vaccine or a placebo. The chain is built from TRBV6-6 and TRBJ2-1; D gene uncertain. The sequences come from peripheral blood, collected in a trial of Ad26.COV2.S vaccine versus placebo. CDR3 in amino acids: CASSLRIEQFF. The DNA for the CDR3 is TGTGCCAGCAGTTTACGTATTGAGCAGTTCTTC.